A single T cell receptor beta chain is shown here with its context. This sample is drawn from a study of blood T cell repertoires in COVID-19. Across the study: Samples taken during acute and convalescent COVID-19 were collected in the United States, Italy and Spain.

CDR1 SGHDN and CDR2 FVKESK come from the germline V gene. Between the trimmed V and J ends, which lost 1 base and 5 bases, there was a span of 12 bases. This CDR3 spans 16 amino acids. TCRdb keeps only in-frame clones here, not all; method: immunoSEQ multiplex PCR. The repertoire holds around 94,000 clones, with approximately 92% as singletons. The sample consisted of peripheral blood. The chain joins TRBV14 to TRBJ1-6, with D perhaps TRBD1 (6 bases). The origin of this receptor is a man aged 18 to 29 with acute or convalescent COVID-19. Written as DNA, the CDR3 is TGTGCCAGCAGCCAAGGCGCGGGGGCGAATAATTCACCCCTCCACTTT. It codes for CASSQGAGANNSPLHF. The whole variable domain, remainder taken from reference TRBV14 and TRBJ1-6, is EAGVTQFPSHSVIEKGQTVTLRCDPISGHDNLYWYRRVMGKEIKFLLHFVKESKQDESGMPNNRFLAERTGGTYSTLKVQPAELEDSGVYFCASSQGAGANNSPLHFGNGTRLTVT.